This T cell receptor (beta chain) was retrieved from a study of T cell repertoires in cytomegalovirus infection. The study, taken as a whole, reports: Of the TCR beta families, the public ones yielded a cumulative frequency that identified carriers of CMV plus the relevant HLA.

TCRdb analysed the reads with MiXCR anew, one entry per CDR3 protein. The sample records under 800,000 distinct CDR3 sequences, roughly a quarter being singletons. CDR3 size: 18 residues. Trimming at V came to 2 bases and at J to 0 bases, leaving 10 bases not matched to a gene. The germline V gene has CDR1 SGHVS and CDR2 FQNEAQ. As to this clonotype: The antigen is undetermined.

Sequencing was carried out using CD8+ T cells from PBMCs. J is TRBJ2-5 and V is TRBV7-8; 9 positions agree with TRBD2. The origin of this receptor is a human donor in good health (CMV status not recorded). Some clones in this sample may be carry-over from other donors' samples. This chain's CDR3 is CASSLMREGPENQETQYF. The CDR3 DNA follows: TGTGCCAGCAGCTTAATGCGGGAGGGACCGGAAAACCAAGAGACCCAGTACTTC.